This T cell receptor beta chain was recovered during a study of blood T cell repertoires in COVID-19. This CDR3 spans 15 amino acids. V trimming: 0 bases; J trimming: 5 bases; junction bases outside the gene matches: 3. CDR1 is SGHNT and CDR2 is YYREEE in the germline V gene (reference sequence). In the source study's methods: Quantification of nucleated cells was approximated via reference gene primer amplification. Profiled with immunoSEQ multiplex PCR; TCRdb holds only in-frame clones, not every one. V and J calls plus clone size are reproduced from that table; the DNA served to infer D and trimming. The sample includes some 280,000 clones, approximately 88% of them seen just once.

This sequence was found in a woman in her thirties or forties who had recovered from COVID-19. Source material: peripheral blood. The V gene is TRBV5-4, the J gene TRBJ2-1, with 9 nucleotides matching TRBD2. The CDR3 is CASSLGLAANNEQFF. In DNA form, the CDR3 reads TGTGCCAGCAGCTTGGGACTAGCGGCTAACAATGAGCAGTTCTTC.